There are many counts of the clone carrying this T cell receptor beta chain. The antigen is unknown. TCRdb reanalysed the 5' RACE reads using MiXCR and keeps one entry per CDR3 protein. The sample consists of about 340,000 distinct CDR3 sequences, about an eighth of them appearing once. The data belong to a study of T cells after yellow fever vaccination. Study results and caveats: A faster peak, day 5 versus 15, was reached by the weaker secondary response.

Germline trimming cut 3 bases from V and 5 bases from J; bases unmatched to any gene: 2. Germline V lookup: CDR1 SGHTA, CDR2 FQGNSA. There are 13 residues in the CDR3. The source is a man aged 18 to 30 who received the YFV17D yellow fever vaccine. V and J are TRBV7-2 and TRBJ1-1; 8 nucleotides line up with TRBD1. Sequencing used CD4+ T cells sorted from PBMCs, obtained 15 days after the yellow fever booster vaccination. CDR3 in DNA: TGTGCCAGCAGCTTCGACAGGGGTACTGAAGCTTTCTTT. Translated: CASSFDRGTEAFF.